The next 9 T cell receptor beta chains were all read from a single sample in a study of blood T cell repertoires in COVID-19. The method was immunoSEQ multiplex PCR; TCRdb's version includes in-frame clones alone and lacks a portion of them. The data contain around 290,000 clones, 85% to 90% of them seen just once; the ten biggest clones take up around 2%. The specimen was PBMCs or T cells enriched from blood (not recorded which). The receptors here all came from a woman aged 60-75 years in a cohort exposed to, infected with or recovered from COVID-19 (not recorded which).

This clone has just a few counts. The chain has TRBV19 and TRBJ2-7; a possible D gene is TRBD1 (6 bases). The CDR3 is made up of 12 amino acids. From germline, CDR1 is LNHDA and CDR2 SQIVND (reference sequence). With 10 bases removed from V and 3 bases from J, the gap between germline ends came to 13 bases. The CDR3 protein is CATQGTHYEQYF. CDR3 DNA sequence: TGTGCCACACAGGGTACCCACTACGAGCAGTACTTC.

The chain employs TRBV9 and TRBJ2-7; 7 bases are a match to TRBD1. The CDR3 extends over 14 amino acids. The junction had 7 bases not matched to a gene; V was cut back by 3 bases and J by 4 bases. From germline, CDR1 is SGDLS and CDR2 YYNGEE. The CDR3 DNA reads TGTGCCAGCAGCGACACCGGGACAGAGTACGAGCAGTACTTC. As protein: CASSDTGTEYEQYF.

This sequence joins TRBV18 and TRBJ2-1; the match to TRBD2 covers 10 bases. This CDR3 has 16 residues. Germline CDR1 is KGHSH and CDR2 is LQKENI. V gave up 6 bases and J gave up 5 bases; unmatched junction bases: 10. CDR3 bases: TGTGCCAGCTCCCCTTCCCGGACTAGCGGCCACAATGAGCAGTTCTTC. Its translation: CASSPSRTSGHNEQFF.

J is TRBJ2-7 and V is TRBV9, with D uncertain. Trimming took 0 bases from V and 7 from J, leaving 17 bases between them. From germline, CDR1 is SGDLS and CDR2 YYNGEE. The CDR3 has 15 amino acids. The CDR3: CASSVAPSAGQEQYF. In nucleotides, the CDR3 is TGTGCCAGCAGCGTAGCCCCATCGGCAGGTCAAGAGCAGTACTTC.

The chain couples TRBV5-1 to TRBJ1-6, with 7 bases matching TRBD1. V shed 6 bases and J 5 bases; nucleotides not matched to a gene: 2. The CDR3 loop spans 13 amino acids. Per the germline V gene, CDR1 is SGHRS and CDR2 is YFSETQ. The CDR3 bases are TGCGCCAGCAAAGGGGGCGATAATTCACCCCTCCACTTT. Its protein product is CASKGGDNSPLHF.

The rearrangement uses TRBV30 and TRBJ2-7, with 9 nucleotides matching TRBD2. V gave up 7 bases and J gave up 5 bases; unmatched junction bases: 12. The CDR3 sequence is 14 residues long. From germline, CDR1 is GTSNPN and CDR2 SVGIG (reference sequence). Here the CDR3 DNA reads TGTGCCTATCGTCTAGCGGGAAATGGGAACGAGCAGTACTTC. It codes for CAYRLAGNGNEQYF. The variable domain in full, with the rest retrieved from reference TRBV30 and TRBJ2-7, is SQTIHQWPATLVQPVGSPLSLECTVEGTSNPNLYWYRQAAGRGLQLLFYSVGIGQISSEVPQNLSASRPQDRQFILSSKKLLLSDSGFYLCAYRLAGNGNEQYFGPGTRLTVT.

For the CDR3, the DNA is TGTGCCAGCAGCCAAGAGGGGCCGTATGAAGCTTTCTTT. Its translation: CASSQEGPYEAFF. The rearrangement uses TRBV4-2 and TRBJ1-1, with TRBD1 as a possible D gene (5 bases). CDR3 length: 13 amino acids. Trimming took off 0 bases at V and 7 bases at J, with 9 bases between the two ends. Per the germline V gene, CDR1 is LGHNA and CDR2 is YNFKEQ.

This clone was detected once. V gene TRBV7-8 combines with J gene TRBJ2-1; 8 positions agree with TRBD2. V gave up 2 bases and J gave up 11 bases; unmatched junction bases: 8. The CDR3 sequence is 14 residues long. Germline loops: CDR1 SGHVS, CDR2 FQNEAQ. The DNA of the CDR3 is TGTGCCAGCAGCTTATTAGCGGGAAAGGTAAAGCAGTTCTTC. Residues: CASSLLAGKVKQFF.

The gene calls are TRBV5-1 and TRBJ2-3; D remains ambiguous. Germline loops: CDR1 SGHRS, CDR2 YFSETQ. CDR3 length: 13 amino acids. Trimming left V 1 base short and J 5 bases short, with 8 bases between. The CDR3 region is CASSLPHKDTQYF. In DNA, the CDR3 is TGCGCCAGCAGCTTGCCCCACAAAGATACGCAGTATTTT.